The 10 T cell receptor beta chains below all came from one sample that was sequenced in a study of cytomegalovirus exposure and HLA in healthy donors. Primers: 60 Vbeta forward and 13 Jbeta reverse. Data came from immunoSEQ multiplex PCR; TCRdb stores just in-frame clones and leaves some out. Here the sample spans roughly 97,000 clones, 9.4% being singletons. Material: PBMCs. Source of these receptors: a man aged 45 to 65 in good health and CMV-seropositive.

The chain carries TRBV2 and TRBJ1-2; 9 bases match TRBD1. CDR3 length equals 14 residues. Looked up from germline, CDR1 is SNHLY and CDR2 is FYNNEI. Germline trimming cut 10 bases from V and 2 bases from J; bases unmatched to any gene: 8. The CDR3 coding sequence is TGTGCCACCTCCGACAGGGGGGACAACTATGGCTACACCTTC. Translating gives CATSDRGDNYGYTF.

The rearrangement links TRBV7-9 to TRBJ2-7; D might be TRBD2 (6 bases). Germline V gene sequence: CDR1 SEHNR, CDR2 FQNEAQ (reference sequence). With 1 base removed from V and 1 base from J, the gap between germline ends came to 14 bases. The CDR3 has 16 amino acids. CDR3 region: CASSLGLTRGSYEQYF. DNA for the CDR3: TGTGCCAGCAGCTTAGGCCTGACTAGAGGATCCTACGAGCAGTACTTC.

This chain links TRBV29-1 with TRBJ1-2; 7 bases fit TRBD1. The V gene's germline CDR1 is SQVTM and CDR2 ANQGSEA. The CDR3 is 14 residues long. V shed 4 bases and J 2 bases; nucleotides not matched to a gene: 7. The CDR3 protein is CSVATGSKNYGYTF. CDR3 in DNA: TGCAGCGTTGCGACAGGGAGTAAAAACTATGGCTACACCTTC.

The rearrangement links TRBV4-3 to TRBJ2-1; 14 nucleotides agree with TRBD2. There are 16 residues in the CDR3. The germline V gene encodes CDR1 LGHNA and CDR2 YSLEER. The J segment lost 10 bases and the V segment lost 1 base, leaving 6 bases of the junction unmatched. CDR3 sequence reads: CASSQAGTSGSMEQFF. The CDR3 nucleotides read TGCGCCAGCAGCCAAGCAGGGACTAGCGGGAGTATGGAGCAGTTCTTC.

This clone was picked up a small number of times. The chain employs TRBV6-4 and TRBJ2-7; 9 bases are a match to TRBD2. CDR1 and CDR2 from the germline V gene are MRHNA and SNTAGT. Trimming cost V 4 bases and J 0 bases; bases outside gene matches: 13. This CDR3 spans 18 amino acids. CDR3 coding DNA: TGTGCCAGCAGTGTATGGTTCGAGCCGACTAGCGGCTCCTACGAGCAGTACTTC. It specifies CASSVWFEPTSGSYEQYF.

This clone was detected a few times. The genes are TRBV5-1 and TRBJ2-3, with TRBD2 identical over 13 bases. The CDR3 has 18 residues. With V trimmed by 0 bases and J by 7 bases, 11 bases remained unmatched. Germline values: CDR1 SGHRS, CDR2 YFSETQ. The CDR3 DNA sequence: TGCGCCAGCAGCTTGGTTAGTGCGGGACTAGCGGGAATTCATACGCAGTATTTT. Translated: CASSLVSAGLAGIHTQYF.

The gene calls are TRBV7-2 and TRBJ2-7; TRBD2 agrees at 13 bases. CDR3 length: 16 residues. The V and J ends lost 4 bases and 7 bases, in that order; junction bases with no gene match: 10. The germline gives CDR1 SGHTA, CDR2 FQGNSA. The CDR3, as DNA: TGTGCCAGCAGCTCGGGACTAGCGGGACGCGCCAGTGAGCAGTACTTC. This gives the protein CASSSGLAGRASEQYF.

The chain links TRBV28 to TRBJ1-5; D gene uncertain. The CDR3 consists of 15 residues. Germline CDR1 is MDHEN and CDR2 is SYDVKM. V was pared by 5 bases and J by 4 bases, with 15 bases between. The CDR3 DNA reads as TGTGCCAGCAGTCCCCGCGGCCCGATGAATCAGCCCCAGCATTTT. Translated: CASSPRGPMNQPQHF.

This clone was detected only once. The CDR3 ends on some other residue instead of the conserved phenylalanine or tryptophan, so this is likely a read error. Because the CDR3's place on the DNA is in doubt, the DNA is left out and the CDR3 is given as listed by TCRdb. The genes are TRBV30 and TRBJ1-5; TRBD1 was called by the table and not checked on the DNA. The CDR3 comprises 14 residues, both ends counted. The germline CDR1 and CDR2 sequences are GTSNPN and SVGIG (reference sequence). Here the CDR3 reads CAWRRTGANQPKHL.

DNA of the CDR3: TGTGCCAGCAGTTGGACAGCAAACACTGAAGCTTTCTTT. Encoded protein: CASSWTANTEAFF. The chain combines TRBV6-5 with TRBJ1-1, with D possibly being TRBD1 (6 bases). The germline gives CDR1 MNHEY, CDR2 SVGAGI. This CDR3 region has 13 residues. Trimming cost V 4 bases and J 2 bases, with 8 bases left between them.